A selection of T cell receptor beta chains follows, all from one sample in a study. Via MiXCR, TCRdb re-called the 5' RACE reads, giving one row per CDR3 protein. The table lists about 9,100 distinct CDR3 sequences, 60% of them singletons. Sequenced input: tumor-infiltrating memory CD4+ T cells sorted from the breast tumor. These TCRs come from a female donor with breast cancer. Both conserved end residues are part of each CDR3. The order of the fields is CDR3 DNA, CDR3 protein, D gene, clone size, CDR3 length, J gene, V gene. D genes are given only for firm matches. Clone size is given for some rows only: seen once, a few or many times, or a class if the clone is expanded.

TGTGCCAGCAGGAAAGACAGGGGGACCATCTACGAGCAGTACTTC	CASRKDRGTIYEQYF	TRBD1	NA	15	TRBJ2-7	TRBV6-5
TGTGCCAGCAGCTGGGGACCGCGCGAAGGGAAGCAGTACTTC	CASSWGPREGKQYF	NA	NA	14	TRBJ2-7	TRBV7-3
TGCAGTGGGGAGGGGACAGCAGATAACTATGGCTACACCTTC	CSGEGTADNYGYTF	TRBD1	once	14	TRBJ1-2	TRBV20-1
TGCGCCAGCAGCTTGAACGCCGCGCAAGAGACCCAGTACTTC	CASSLNAAQETQYF	NA	NA	14	TRBJ2-5	TRBV5-1
TGCACCGCCGAGGGGGACCTCACAGATACGCAGTATTTT	CTAEGDLTDTQYF	NA	NA	13	TRBJ2-3	TRBV20-1
TGCAGCGTTGAAGGGACGGTAGGGAATGAGCAGTATTTT	CSVEGTVGNEQYF	NA	NA	13	TRBJ2-3	TRBV29-1
TGTGCCAGCAGTTTAGGGGAGGGCCTAAGGTACGAGCAGTACTTC	CASSLGEGLRYEQYF	TRBD2	NA	15	TRBJ2-7	TRBV12-3/TRBV12-4
TGCGCCAGCAGCGTAACCGACGGGCAAGTGGAGACCCAGTACTTC	CASSVTDGQVETQYF	NA	few	15	TRBJ2-5	TRBV5-1
TGCGCCAGCAGTGCATTACGCTTCCTAGCGGGTGTACAAGAGACCCAGTACTTC	CASSALRFLAGVQETQYF	TRBD2	few	18	TRBJ2-5	TRBV10-1
TGTGCCAGCAGCCCAACTAGCGGGCGAATTCAGTACTTC	CASSPTSGRIQYF	TRBD2	NA	13	TRBJ2-4	TRBV7-2
TGCGCCAGCAGTACCAACCGGGGCCAACGTGGGGAGACCCAGTACTTC	CASSTNRGQRGETQYF	NA	few	16	TRBJ2-5	TRBV10-2
TGCAGCGTTGATTATGTAGGGGGTGAAGCTTTCTTT	CSVDYVGGEAFF	NA	NA	12	TRBJ1-1	TRBV29-1
TGTGCCAGCAGATCAGGGGTGAACACTGAAGCTTTCTTT	CASRSGVNTEAFF	NA	NA	13	TRBJ1-1	TRBV9
TGTGCCAGCAGTTTGGGGACAGGGAACGGCTACACCTTC	CASSLGTGNGYTF	TRBD1	few	13	TRBJ1-2	TRBV12-3/TRBV12-4
TGTGCCAGCAGTGGGGGGGCGGGGCCCTCCTACAATGAGCAGTTCTTC	CASSGGAGPSYNEQFF	NA	once	16	TRBJ2-1	TRBV12-3/TRBV12-4
TGCGCCAGCAGTAGCGGGAGACAGACAAATGAGCAGTTCTTC	CASSSGRQTNEQFF	TRBD2	NA	14	TRBJ2-1	TRBV5-1
TGTGCCAGCAGCTTAGTTGGGACACCCGACTACGAGCAGTACTTC	CASSLVGTPDYEQYF	NA	NA	15	TRBJ2-7	TRBV7-2
TGCGCCAGCAGCTCAACCTATACCCAGCTTAGTCGGCAGTACTTC	CASSSTYTQLSRQYF	NA	few	15	TRBJ2-7	TRBV5-1
TGTGCCAGCAGCCCAAACCTAATCATGCCCAAGCATTTT	CASSPNLIMPKHF	NA	NA	13	TRBJ1-5	TRBV11-2
TGCGCCGGCAGTGAGACAGGGTTTGGTGAAAAACTGTTTTTT	CAGSETGFGEKLFF	TRBD1	NA	14	TRBJ1-4	TRBV10-2
TGTGCCAGCAGCTTAATAGTGGACACTGAAGCTTTCTTT	CASSLIVDTEAFF	NA	NA	13	TRBJ1-1	TRBV5-6
TGTGCCAGCAGCTCTATTGGACTAGCGGCCTGGGATGAGCAGTTCTTC	CASSSIGLAAWDEQFF	TRBD2	NA	16	TRBJ2-1	TRBV7-3
TGCGCCAGCAGCCGGGGGGTGGGCCAATGGAATGAGCAGTTCTTC	CASSRGVGQWNEQFF	TRBD2	NA	15	TRBJ2-1	TRBV5-1
TGTGCCAGCAGCTTCGGACAGGGGCTCACCTACACCTTC	CASSFGQGLTYTF	TRBD1	NA	13	TRBJ1-2	TRBV7-9
TGCAGTGCTAGTGGTTGGGGACAGAGGAGAAACATTCAGTACTTC	CSASGWGQRRNIQYF	TRBD1	NA	15	TRBJ2-4	TRBV20-1
TGTGCCAGCAGTGAAGAAACGGGTAATGAAAAACTGTTTTTT	CASSEETGNEKLFF	NA	NA	14	TRBJ1-4	TRBV6-1
TGCAGTGCTAGTCCCGGACAGCAAAACAACTATGGCTACACCTTC	CSASPGQQNNYGYTF	NA	NA	15	TRBJ1-2	TRBV20-1
TGTGCCAGCAGGGAGACAGTTTACAATGAGCAGTTCTTC	CASRETVYNEQFF	NA	NA	13	TRBJ2-1	TRBV7-9
TGTGCCAGCAGCTCCGGGGGGCGCTACAATGAGCAGTTCTTC	CASSSGGRYNEQFF	NA	once	14	TRBJ2-1	TRBV5-4
TGTGCCAGCAGCATCGTTAGGGAGGGGACAGATACGCAGTATTTT	CASSIVREGTDTQYF	TRBD2	NA	15	TRBJ2-3	TRBV7-6
TGTGCCAGCAGCTTAGGGGGGACCCAGTACTTC	CASSLGGTQYF	NA	NA	11	TRBJ2-5	TRBV7-2
TGCGCCAGCAGCTTGACAGGGCCCCCAGATACGCAGTATTTT	CASSLTGPPDTQYF	NA	NA	14	TRBJ2-3	TRBV5-1
TGTGCCAGCAGTCCCACCCCTCGCGGTGAGCAGTTCTTC	CASSPTPRGEQFF	NA	NA	13	TRBJ2-1	TRBV12-3/TRBV12-4
TGTGCCAGCAGCTTCAGGAATTATGAGCAGTTCTTC	CASSFRNYEQFF	NA	NA	12	TRBJ2-1	TRBV5-5
TGCAGTGCTAGTAACAGCCCCAGGGATACGCAGTATTTT	CSASNSPRDTQYF	NA	NA	13	TRBJ2-3	TRBV20-1
TGCAGTGCTAGAAAACAGCTTGCGACCTACGAGCAGTACTTC	CSARKQLATYEQYF	NA	NA	14	TRBJ2-7	TRBV20-1
TGCAGCGTTGAGGTGAGGGAGAACACTGAAGCTTTCTTT	CSVEVRENTEAFF	NA	few	13	TRBJ1-1	TRBV29-1
TGTGCCAGCGTGCTAGCGGGGACCTACGAGCAGTACTTC	CASVLAGTYEQYF	TRBD2	NA	13	TRBJ2-7	TRBV6-2/TRBV6-3
TGTGCCACCTCAACACGGACGAAAGATAATGAGCAGTTCTTC	CATSTRTKDNEQFF	NA	NA	14	TRBJ2-1	TRBV15
TGCGCCAGCAGCCAAGTCGGGCTCATTAGGGATACGCAGTATTTT	CASSQVGLIRDTQYF	NA	NA	15	TRBJ2-3	TRBV4-1
TGCGCCAGCAGCTTGGCCCCGGGAAGCGATGGCTACACCTTC	CASSLAPGSDGYTF	NA	few	14	TRBJ1-2	TRBV5-1
TGTGCCAGCAGCCCCCCGTCCCTAGCGGGGGGGACCGGGGAGCTGTTTTTT	CASSPPSLAGGTGELFF	TRBD2	few	17	TRBJ2-2	TRBV9
TGTGCCAGCAGCCCTCAAGGGGGGGCCGGTGAGCAGTTCTTC	CASSPQGGAGEQFF	NA	NA	14	TRBJ2-1	TRBV7-9
TGCGCCAGCAGCCAAGACGCACCCCCAATACAAGAGACCCAGTACTTC	CASSQDAPPIQETQYF	NA	NA	16	TRBJ2-5	TRBV4-1
TGTGCCAGCAGTTTAAGGGGTTATGGCTACACCTTC	CASSLRGYGYTF	NA	NA	12	TRBJ1-2	TRBV27
TGTGCCACCAGTGAAGGGAGCTATGGCTACACCTTC	CATSEGSYGYTF	NA	NA	12	TRBJ1-2	TRBV24-1
TGTGCCAGCACCTTTGGAAGGCGGTCCTACGAGCAGTACTTC	CASTFGRRSYEQYF	NA	NA	14	TRBJ2-7	TRBV12-3/TRBV12-4
TGTGCCAGCAGCCTAACAGCTCCGTTGAACTACGAGCAGTACTTC	CASSLTAPLNYEQYF	NA	NA	15	TRBJ2-7	TRBV6-5
TGTGCCAGCAGTTCCGCACCGAACTCCTATGGCTACACCTTC	CASSSAPNSYGYTF	NA	few	14	TRBJ1-2	TRBV6-5